This T cell receptor (beta chain) originates from a study of T cell repertoires in cytomegalovirus infection. Study at large: CMV infection together with matching HLA type was indicated by public TCR beta signatures.

With respect to this clonotype: Its antigen is unknown.

TCRdb ran MiXCR on the reads and lists one entry per CDR3 protein. The sample carries roughly 630,000 distinct CDR3 sequences, 20% to 25% recorded once. V was cut by 3 bases and J by 2 bases, with 13 bases left in between. The CDR3 spans 15 residues. Per the germline V gene, CDR1 is SGHDN and CDR2 is FVKESK. Study conclusions and caveats: Dominating the ex vivo response were HLA-C-restricted CMV-specific TCR beta clonotypes.

The clonotype was recovered from a human donor in good health (CMV status not recorded). Some clones in this sample may be carry-over from other donors' samples. Material for sequencing was CD8+ T cells from PBMCs. The chain carries TRBV14 and TRBJ1-1; weak D call: TRBD1 (5 bases). Written as DNA, the CDR3 is TGTGCCAGCAGCCATTTCCGGGACGGAAACACTGAAGCTTTCTTT. Encoded protein: CASSHFRDGNTEAFF.